The present entry profiles one T cell receptor beta chain with its context. These data belong to a study of technical replicates of blood from several donors. The CDR3 runs to 14 residues. Trimming left V 0 bases short and J 7 bases short, with 12 bases between. Germline V gives CDR1 SNHLY, CDR2 FYNNEI. This table comes from immunoSEQ multiplex PCR, and its TCRdb copy is limited to in-frame clones, with some not included. The sample has roughly 81,000 clones; around 97% are singletons. The TCR sequence derives from a human donor in good health. The sequenced sample consisted of T cells isolated from PBMCs. The chain carries TRBV2 and TRBJ1-2, with a tentative D call TRBD1 (6 bases). The CDR3 sequence is CASSEARTEGGYTF. The CDR3 DNA sequence: TGTGCCAGCAGTGAAGCGCGGACAGAGGGTGGCTACACCTTC.